This T cell receptor (beta chain) was captured by sequencing in a study of control samples from healthy donors and cancer patients. Sequencing used immunoSEQ multiplex PCR; TCRdb keeps in-frame clones, though not all of them. The sample records about 63,000 clones, roughly 85% being singletons. Germline CDR1 reads SGHTS; CDR2 reads YDEGEE. Trimming removed 4 bases at V and 8 bases at J, with 25 bases between. The CDR3 runs 17 residues. The clonotype was recovered from a man aged 35 to 55 in good health. This rearrangement joins TRBV5-8 to TRBJ2-1, with D possibly being TRBD1 (6 bases). Sequenced: blood. CDR3 in amino acids: CASSRTLDSFAGDEQFF. CDR3 DNA sequence: TGTGCCAGCAGCCGGACGCTGGACAGTTTCGCCGGAGATGAGCAGTTCTTC.